This T cell receptor beta chain originates from a study of T cell responses to AZD1222 COVID-19 vaccine. General study findings and limits: Donors were largely white British and mainly female; clonal diversity was possibly underestimated. Spike-wide vaccine-associated CD4 TCRs dominated at 160-218 and 743-854. Spike-specific TCR breadth and depth went up after people got two AZD1222 doses.

Concerning this clone itself: What it recognizes is unknown.

Assay used: immunoSEQ multiplex PCR; TCRdb lists only in-frame clones, some missing. The table records about 94,000 clones, 75% to 90% of them present only once. Per the germline V gene, CDR1 is MDHEN and CDR2 is SYDVKM. CDR3 length: 17 amino acids. V shed 2 bases and J shed 2 bases, with 15 bases lying between them. Whether given at about 4 or about 12 weeks, second doses were pooled. This sequence originates from an adult who received the AZD1222 COVID-19 vaccine. Specimen: peripheral blood, collected 28 days after the second AZD1222 dose. The genes are TRBV28 and TRBJ1-4; perhaps TRBD1 as D (6 bases). The CDR3 sequence: CASSLGRGGATNEKLFF. The CDR3 nucleotides are TGTGCCAGCAGTTTAGGGCGCGGGGGGGCCACTAATGAAAAACTGTTTTTT.